This T cell receptor (beta chain) originates from a study of glioma-infiltrating T cells after dendritic cell vaccination. Overall study context: Dendritic cell vaccination trial patients had either newly diagnosed or recurrent glioblastoma. Patients received autologous tumor lysate-pulsed dendritic cell vaccination between about 2003 and 2013. Monocyte-derived dendritic cells, cultured approximately 7 days with IL-4 and GM-CSF, were pulsed with autologous tumor lysate.

Isocitrate dehydrogenase mutation was absent in all glioblastoma patients. Profiled with immunoSEQ multiplex PCR; TCRdb holds only in-frame clones, not every one. Among 50,000 to 80,000 clones listed, 82% were seen once. Germline CDR1 is GTSNPN and CDR2 is SVGIG (reference sequence). The CDR3 length is 13 residues. The trim removed 4 bases at V and 8 bases at J, leaving 5 bases unmatched. The sample here was blood, taken before dendritic cell vaccination. This chain links TRBV30 with TRBJ1-6; 7 bases are shared with TRBD1. The receptor's source is a human donor with glioblastoma. The CDR3 region is CAWNSQGDSPLHF. For the CDR3, the DNA is TGTGCCTGGAATTCCCAGGGGGATTCACCCCTCCACTTT. The variable domain in full, completed from reference TRBV30 and TRBJ1-6, reads SQTIHQWPATLVQPVGSPLSLECTVEGTSNPNLYWYRQAAGRGLQLLFYSVGIGQISSEVPQNLSASRPQDRQFILSSKKLLLSDSGFYLCAWNSQGDSPLHFGNGTRLTVT.